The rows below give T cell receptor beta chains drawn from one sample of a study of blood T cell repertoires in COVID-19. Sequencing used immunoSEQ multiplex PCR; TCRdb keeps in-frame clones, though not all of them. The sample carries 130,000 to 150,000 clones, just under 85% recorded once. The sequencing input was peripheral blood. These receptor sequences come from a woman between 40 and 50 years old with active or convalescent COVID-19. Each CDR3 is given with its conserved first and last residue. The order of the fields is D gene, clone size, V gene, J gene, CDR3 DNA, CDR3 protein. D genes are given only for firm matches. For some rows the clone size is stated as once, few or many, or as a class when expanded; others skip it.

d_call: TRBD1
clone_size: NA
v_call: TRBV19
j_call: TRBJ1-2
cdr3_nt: TGTGCCAGTAGTACACGGGACAGGGAGTCTGGCTACACCTTC
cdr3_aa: CASSTRDRESGYTF

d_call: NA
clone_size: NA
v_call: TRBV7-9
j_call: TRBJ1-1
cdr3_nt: TGTGCCAGCAGCCACCCGGACGGACTTTACACTGAAGCTTTCTTT
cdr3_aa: CASSHPDGLYTEAFF

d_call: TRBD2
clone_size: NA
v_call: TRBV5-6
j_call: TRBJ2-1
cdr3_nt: TGTGCCAGCAGCACAGAAGGGACTAGCGGGACCGCGGAGCAGTTCTTC
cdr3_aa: CASSTEGTSGTAEQFF

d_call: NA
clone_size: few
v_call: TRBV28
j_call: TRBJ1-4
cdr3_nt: TGTGCCAGCAGTTTCAAGGGGATTAATGAAAAACTGTTTTTT
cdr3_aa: CASSFKGINEKLFF

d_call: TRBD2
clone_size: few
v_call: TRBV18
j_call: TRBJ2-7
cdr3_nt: TGTGCCAGCTCACCCGGTCTACTAGCGGGAGACTACGAGCAGTACTTC
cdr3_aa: CASSPGLLAGDYEQYF

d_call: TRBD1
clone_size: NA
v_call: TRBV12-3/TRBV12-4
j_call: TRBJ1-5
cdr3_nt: TGTGCCAGCAGCTTACAGGGGGGTCAGCCCCAGCATTTT
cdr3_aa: CASSLQGGQPQHF

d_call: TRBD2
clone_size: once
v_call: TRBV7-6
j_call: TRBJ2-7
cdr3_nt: TGTGCCAGCAGCTCGGGGGGGAGGACTGCTTACTACGAGCAGTACTTC
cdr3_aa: CASSSGGRTAYYEQYF

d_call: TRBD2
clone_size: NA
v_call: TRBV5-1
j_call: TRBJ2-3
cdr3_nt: TGCGCCAGCAGCCTGGGGAGGGGACGGAGTCTCACAGATACGCAGTATTTT
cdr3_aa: CASSLGRGRSLTDTQYF

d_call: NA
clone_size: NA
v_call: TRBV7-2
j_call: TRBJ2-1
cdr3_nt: TGTGCCAGCAGCGGTCAAAGCCAACTAGCTGTAGGGAATGAGCAGTTCTTC
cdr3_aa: CASSGQSQLAVGNEQFF

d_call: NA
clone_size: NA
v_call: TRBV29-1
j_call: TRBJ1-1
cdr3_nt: TGCAGCGGGAGCATACAGAGGGTGAACACTGAAGCTTTCTTT
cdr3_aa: CSGSIQRVNTEAFF

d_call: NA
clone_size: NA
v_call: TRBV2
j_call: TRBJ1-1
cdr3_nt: TGTGCCAGCAGTCCTTGGGCAGCGAACACTGAAGCTTTCTTT
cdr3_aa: CASSPWAANTEAFF

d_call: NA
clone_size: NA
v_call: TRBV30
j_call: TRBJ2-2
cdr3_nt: TGTGCCTGGAGTGGTAGGGGGAACACCGGGGAGCTGTTTTTT
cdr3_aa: CAWSGRGNTGELFF

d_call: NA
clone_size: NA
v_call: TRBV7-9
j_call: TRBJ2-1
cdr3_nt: TGTGCCAGCAGCTTAGTTGGCGGGGCGGGATTCGACGAGCAGTTCTTC
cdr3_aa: CASSLVGGAGFDEQFF

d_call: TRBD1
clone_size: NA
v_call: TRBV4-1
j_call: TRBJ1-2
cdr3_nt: TGCGCCAGCAGCTTGGACAGGGGGGGCTATGGCTACACCTTC
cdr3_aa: CASSLDRGGYGYTF

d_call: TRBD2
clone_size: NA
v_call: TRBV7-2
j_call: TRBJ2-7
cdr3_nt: TGTGCCAGCAGCTTAGCGGAGACTAGCGGGAATTTCGAGCAGTACTTC
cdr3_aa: CASSLAETSGNFEQYF

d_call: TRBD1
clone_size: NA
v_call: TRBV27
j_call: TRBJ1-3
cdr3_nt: TGTGCCAGCAGGCGCGATCAGGGGGCGGGAAACACCATATATTTT
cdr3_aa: CASRRDQGAGNTIYF

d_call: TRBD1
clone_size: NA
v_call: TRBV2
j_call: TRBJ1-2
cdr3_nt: TGTGCCAGTCGCTCCGGGACAGCCTATGGCTACACCTTC
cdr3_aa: CASRSGTAYGYTF

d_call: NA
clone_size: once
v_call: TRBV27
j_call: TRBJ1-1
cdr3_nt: TGTGCCAGCAGTCGGGGGAACACTGAAGCTTTCTTT
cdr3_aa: CASSRGNTEAFF

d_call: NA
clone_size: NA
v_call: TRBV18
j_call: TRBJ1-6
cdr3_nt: TGTGCCAGCTCACCACAGGGGGTAGAAGCACCCCTCCACTTT
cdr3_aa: CASSPQGVEAPLHF

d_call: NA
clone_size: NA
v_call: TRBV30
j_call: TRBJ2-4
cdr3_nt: TGTGCCTGGAGCGGCGGTCCCCGAAACATTCAGTACTTC
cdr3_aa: CAWSGGPRNIQYF

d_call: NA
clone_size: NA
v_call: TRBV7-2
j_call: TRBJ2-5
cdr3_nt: TGTGCCAGCAGCTTAGAGCGACAAGAGACCCAGTACTTC
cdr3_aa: CASSLERQETQYF

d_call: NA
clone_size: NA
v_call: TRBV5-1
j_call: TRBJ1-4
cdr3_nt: TGCGCCAGCAGCGGATCAGTAGGAGCAACTAATGAAAAACTGTTTTTT
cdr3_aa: CASSGSVGATNEKLFF

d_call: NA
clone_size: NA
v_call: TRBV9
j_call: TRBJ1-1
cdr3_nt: TGTGCCGGTGCGACAGGATTGAACACTGAAGCTTTCTTT
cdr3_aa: CAGATGLNTEAFF

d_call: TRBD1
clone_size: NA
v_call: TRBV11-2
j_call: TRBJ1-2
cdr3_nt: TGTGCCAGCAGCTCAGGGGGCTATGGCTACACCTTC
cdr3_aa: CASSSGGYGYTF

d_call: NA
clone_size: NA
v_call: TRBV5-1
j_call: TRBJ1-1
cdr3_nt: TGCGCCAGCAGCTCCTATCGCCGGGAAAAAATAGAAGCTTTCTTT
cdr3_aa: CASSSYRREKIEAFF

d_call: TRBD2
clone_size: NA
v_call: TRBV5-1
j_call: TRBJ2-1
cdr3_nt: TGCGCCAGCAGCTCCGGGGGGGCCTCGATCGGAGAGCAGTTCTTC
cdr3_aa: CASSSGGASIGEQFF

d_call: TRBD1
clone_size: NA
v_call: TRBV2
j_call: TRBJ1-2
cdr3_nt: TGTGCCAGCAGTTTTGCGACAGGGGGCGAAGGCTACACCTTC
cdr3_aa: CASSFATGGEGYTF

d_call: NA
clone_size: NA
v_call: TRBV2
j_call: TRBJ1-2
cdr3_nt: TGTGCCAGCAGCTACGACAGTTCCTATGGCTACACCTTC
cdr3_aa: CASSYDSSYGYTF

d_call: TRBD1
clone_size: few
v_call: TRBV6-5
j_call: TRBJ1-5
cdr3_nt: TGTGCCAGCAGACACAGGGGTTCCCAGCCCCAGCATTTT
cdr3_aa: CASRHRGSQPQHF

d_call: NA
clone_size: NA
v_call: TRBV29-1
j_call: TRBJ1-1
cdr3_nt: TGCAGCGCCGAGGCGCAGGGGCGTCGCACTGAAGCTTTCTTT
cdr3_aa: CSAEAQGRRTEAFF

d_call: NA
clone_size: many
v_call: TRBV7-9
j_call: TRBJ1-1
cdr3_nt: TGTGCCAGCAGCACCAGGGGGAACACTGAAGCTTTCTTT
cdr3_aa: CASSTRGNTEAFF

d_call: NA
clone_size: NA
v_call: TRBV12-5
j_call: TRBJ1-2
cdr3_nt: TGTGCTAGTGGTTTGGAACCCGGGACACCCAAACCTAACTATGGCTACACCTTC
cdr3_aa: CASGLEPGTPKPNYGYTF

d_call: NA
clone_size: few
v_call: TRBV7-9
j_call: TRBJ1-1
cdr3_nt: TGTGCCAGCAGCCAGGGACTCATAAGGAACACTGAAGCTTTCTTT
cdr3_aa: CASSQGLIRNTEAFF

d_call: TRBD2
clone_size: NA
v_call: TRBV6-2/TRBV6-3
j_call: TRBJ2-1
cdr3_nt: TGTGCCAGCAGTTATACCCCCCGGACTAGCGGGGGCCAAGGCTCCTACAATGAGCAGTTCTTC
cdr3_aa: CASSYTPRTSGGQGSYNEQFF

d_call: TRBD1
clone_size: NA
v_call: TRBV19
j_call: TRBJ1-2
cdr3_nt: TGTGCCAGTAGTATTGGCGGTGGACAGGGCATCTATGGCTACACCTTC
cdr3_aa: CASSIGGGQGIYGYTF

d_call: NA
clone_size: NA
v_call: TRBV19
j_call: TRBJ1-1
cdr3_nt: TGTGCCAGTAGACCTTTTGGGGGGGCGAACACTGAAGCTTTCTTT
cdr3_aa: CASRPFGGANTEAFF

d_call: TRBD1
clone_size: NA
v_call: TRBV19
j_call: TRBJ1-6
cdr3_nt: TGTGCCAGTAGTATAGATGGGACAGGCAACGGACCCCTCCACTTT
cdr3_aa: CASSIDGTGNGPLHF

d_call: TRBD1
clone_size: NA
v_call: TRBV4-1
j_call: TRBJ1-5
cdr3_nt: TGCGCCAGCAGCCAAGAGGGACAGGGGTCCCAGCCCCAGCATTTT
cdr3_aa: CASSQEGQGSQPQHF

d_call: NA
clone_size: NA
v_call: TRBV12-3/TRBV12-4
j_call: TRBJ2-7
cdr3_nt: TGTGCCAGCAGGCTTCTATACTACGAGCAGTACTTC
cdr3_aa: CASRLLYYEQYF

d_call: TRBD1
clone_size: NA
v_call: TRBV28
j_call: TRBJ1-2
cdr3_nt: TGTGCCAGCAGTTTTCTGGACAGGGTCAACTATGGCTACACCTTC
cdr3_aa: CASSFLDRVNYGYTF

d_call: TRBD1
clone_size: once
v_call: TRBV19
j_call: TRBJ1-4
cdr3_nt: TGTGCCAGTAGTATCGTAGGGACAGGAGGAGAAAAACTGTTTTTT
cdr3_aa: CASSIVGTGGEKLFF

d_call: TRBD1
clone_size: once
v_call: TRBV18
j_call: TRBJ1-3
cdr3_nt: TGTGCCAGCTCACGGGGACAGGCTGGCTCTGGAAACACCATATATTTT
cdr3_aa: CASSRGQAGSGNTIYF

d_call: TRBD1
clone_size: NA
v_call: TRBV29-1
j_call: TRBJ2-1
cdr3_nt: TGCAGCGTCACAGGGGTAAATGAGCAGTTCTTC
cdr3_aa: CSVTGVNEQFF

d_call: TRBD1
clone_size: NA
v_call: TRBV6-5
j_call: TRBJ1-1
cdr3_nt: TGTGCCAGCAGTTCCGACAGGGCGAAAAACACTGAAGCTTTCTTT
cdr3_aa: CASSSDRAKNTEAFF